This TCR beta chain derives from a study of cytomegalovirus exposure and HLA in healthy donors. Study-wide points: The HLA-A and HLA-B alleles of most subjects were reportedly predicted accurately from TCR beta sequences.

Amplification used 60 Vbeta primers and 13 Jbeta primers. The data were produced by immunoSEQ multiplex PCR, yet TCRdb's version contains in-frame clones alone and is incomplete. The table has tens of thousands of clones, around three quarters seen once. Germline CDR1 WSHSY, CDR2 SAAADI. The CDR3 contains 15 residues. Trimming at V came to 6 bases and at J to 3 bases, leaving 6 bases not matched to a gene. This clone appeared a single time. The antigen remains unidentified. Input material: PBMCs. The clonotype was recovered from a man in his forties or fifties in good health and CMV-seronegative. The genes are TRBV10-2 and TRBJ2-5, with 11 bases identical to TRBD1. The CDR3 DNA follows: TGCGCCAGCAGGCCCCCGGGACAGGGGGAAGAGACCCAGTACTTC. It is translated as CASRPPGQGEETQYF.